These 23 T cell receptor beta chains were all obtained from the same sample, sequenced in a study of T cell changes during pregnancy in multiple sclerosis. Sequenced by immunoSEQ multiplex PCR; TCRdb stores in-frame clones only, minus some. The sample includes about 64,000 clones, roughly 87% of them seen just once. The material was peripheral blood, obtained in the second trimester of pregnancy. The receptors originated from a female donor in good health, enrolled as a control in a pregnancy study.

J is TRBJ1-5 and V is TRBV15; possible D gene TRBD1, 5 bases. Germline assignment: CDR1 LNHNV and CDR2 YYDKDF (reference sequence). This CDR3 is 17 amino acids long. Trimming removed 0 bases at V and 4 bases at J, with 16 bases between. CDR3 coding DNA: TGTGCCACCAGCAGAGATGCGGGGGGGGGAGTAAATCAGCCCCAGCATTTT. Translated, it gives CATSRDAGGGVNQPQHF.

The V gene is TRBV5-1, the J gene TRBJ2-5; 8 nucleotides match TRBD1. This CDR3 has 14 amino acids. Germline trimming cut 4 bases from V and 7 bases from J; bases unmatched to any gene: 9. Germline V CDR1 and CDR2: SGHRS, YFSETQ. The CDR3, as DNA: TGCGCCAGCAGCCGGGCAGGGGGCGCCGGGACCCAGTACTTC. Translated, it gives CASSRAGGAGTQYF.

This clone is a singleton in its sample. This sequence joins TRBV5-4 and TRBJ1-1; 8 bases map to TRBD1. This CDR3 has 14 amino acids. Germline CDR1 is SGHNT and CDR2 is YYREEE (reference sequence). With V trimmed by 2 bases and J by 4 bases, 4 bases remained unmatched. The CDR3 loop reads CASSFTGGVTEAFF. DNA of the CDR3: TGTGCCAGCAGCTTCACAGGGGGAGTCACTGAAGCTTTCTTT.

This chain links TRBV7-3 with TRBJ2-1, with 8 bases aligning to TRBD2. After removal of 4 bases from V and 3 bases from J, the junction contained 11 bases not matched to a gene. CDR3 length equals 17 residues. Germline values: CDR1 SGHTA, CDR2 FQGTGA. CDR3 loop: CASSSGIAGPFYNEQFF. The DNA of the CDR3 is TGTGCCAGCAGCTCGGGAATAGCGGGGCCATTCTACAATGAGCAGTTCTTC.

CDR3 DNA sequence: TGTGCCAGCAGTTACTCGGCCACAGATACGCAGTATTTT. Protein product: CASSYSATDTQYF. The chain couples TRBV6-5 to TRBJ2-3, with D unresolved. Trimming left V 0 bases short and J 2 bases short, with 3 bases between. The CDR3 covers 13 residues. Germline values: CDR1 MNHEY, CDR2 SVGAGI.

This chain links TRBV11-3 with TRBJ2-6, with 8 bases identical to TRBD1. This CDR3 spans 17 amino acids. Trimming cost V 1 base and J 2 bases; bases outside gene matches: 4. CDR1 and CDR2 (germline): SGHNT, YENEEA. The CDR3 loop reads CASSLGNRGTGANVLTF. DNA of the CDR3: TGTGCCAGCAGCTTAGGTAACAGGGGGACTGGGGCCAACGTCCTGACTTTC.

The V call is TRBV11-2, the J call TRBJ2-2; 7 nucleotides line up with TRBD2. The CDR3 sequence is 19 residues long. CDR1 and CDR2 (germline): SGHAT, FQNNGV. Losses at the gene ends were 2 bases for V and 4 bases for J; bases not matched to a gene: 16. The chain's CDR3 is CASSLSFRFGLEGTGELFF. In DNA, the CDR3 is TGTGCCAGCAGCTTATCGTTTCGGTTTGGACTAGAAGGCACCGGGGAGCTGTTTTTT.

The DNA for the CDR3 is TGCAGCGGACAAAGGGGGCAGTATGGCTACACCTTC. Translating it yields CSGQRGQYGYTF. V usage is TRBV29-1 and J usage is TRBJ1-2, with 7 bases that match TRBD1. Germline V CDR1 and CDR2: SQVTM, ANQGSEA. J was trimmed by 5 bases and V by 7 bases; bases with no gene match: 7. The CDR3 totals 12 residues.

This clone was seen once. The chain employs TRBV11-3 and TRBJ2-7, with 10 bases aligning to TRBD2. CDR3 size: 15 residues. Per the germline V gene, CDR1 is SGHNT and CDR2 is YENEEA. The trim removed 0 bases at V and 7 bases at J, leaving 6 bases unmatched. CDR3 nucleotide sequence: TGTGCCAGCAGCTTAGAAGCGGGAGGGCCTACGGAGCAGTACTTC. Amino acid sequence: CASSLEAGGPTEQYF. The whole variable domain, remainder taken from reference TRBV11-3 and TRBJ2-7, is EAGVVQSPRYKIIEKKQPVAFWCNPISGHNTLYWYLQNLGQGPELLIRYENEEAVDDSQLPKDRFSAERLKGVDSTLKIQPAELGDSAVYLCASSLEAGGPTEQYFGPGTRLTVT.

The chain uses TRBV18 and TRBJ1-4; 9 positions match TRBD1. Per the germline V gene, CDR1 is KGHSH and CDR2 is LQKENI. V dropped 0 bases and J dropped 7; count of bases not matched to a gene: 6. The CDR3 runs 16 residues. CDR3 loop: CASSPPSGTGIEKLFF. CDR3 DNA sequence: TGTGCCAGCTCACCACCGTCCGGGACAGGGATTGAAAAACTGTTTTTT.

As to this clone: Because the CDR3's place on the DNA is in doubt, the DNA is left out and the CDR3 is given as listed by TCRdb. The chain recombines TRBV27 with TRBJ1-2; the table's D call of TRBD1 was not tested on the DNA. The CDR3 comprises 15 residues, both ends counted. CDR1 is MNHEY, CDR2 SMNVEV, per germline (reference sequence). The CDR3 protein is CASSFLWTDRNGYTF.

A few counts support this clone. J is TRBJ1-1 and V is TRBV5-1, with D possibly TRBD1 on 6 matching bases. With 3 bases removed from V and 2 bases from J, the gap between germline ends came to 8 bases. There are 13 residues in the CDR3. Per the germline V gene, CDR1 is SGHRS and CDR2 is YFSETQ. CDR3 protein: CASSSRGNTEAFF. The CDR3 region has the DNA TGCGCCAGCAGCTCCAGGGGAAACACTGAAGCTTTCTTT.

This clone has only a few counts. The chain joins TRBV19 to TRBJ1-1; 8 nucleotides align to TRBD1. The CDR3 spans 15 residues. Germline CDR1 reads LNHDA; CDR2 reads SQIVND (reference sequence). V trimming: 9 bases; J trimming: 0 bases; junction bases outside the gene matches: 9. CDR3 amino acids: CARPHRQGMNTEAFF. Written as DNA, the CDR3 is TGTGCCAGACCGCATCGACAGGGGATGAACACTGAAGCTTTCTTT.

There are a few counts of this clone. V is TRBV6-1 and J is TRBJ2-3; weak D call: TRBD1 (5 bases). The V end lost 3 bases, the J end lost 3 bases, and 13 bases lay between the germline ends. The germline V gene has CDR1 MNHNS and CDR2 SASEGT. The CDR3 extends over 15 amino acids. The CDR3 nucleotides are TGTGCCAGCAGTGATAGGGGTGAGCCGACAGATACGCAGTATTTT. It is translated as CASSDRGEPTDTQYF.

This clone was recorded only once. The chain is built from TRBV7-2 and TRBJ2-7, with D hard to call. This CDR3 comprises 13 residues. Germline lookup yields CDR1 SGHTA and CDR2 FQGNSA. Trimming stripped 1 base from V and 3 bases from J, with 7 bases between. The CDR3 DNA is TGTGCCAGCAGCTTAGGGCCTGGCTACGAGCAGTACTTC. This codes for CASSLGPGYEQYF.

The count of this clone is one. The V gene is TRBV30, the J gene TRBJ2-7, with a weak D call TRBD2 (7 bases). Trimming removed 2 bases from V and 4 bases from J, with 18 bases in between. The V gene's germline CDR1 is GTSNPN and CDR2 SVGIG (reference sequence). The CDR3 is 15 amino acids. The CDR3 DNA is TGTGCCTGGAGTTTCGCCTCGGAGGGGGGGTACGAGCAGTACTTC. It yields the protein CAWSFASEGGYEQYF.

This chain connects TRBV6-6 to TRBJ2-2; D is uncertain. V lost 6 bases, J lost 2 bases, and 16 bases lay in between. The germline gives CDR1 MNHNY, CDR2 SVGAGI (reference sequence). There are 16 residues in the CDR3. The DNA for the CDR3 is TGTGCCAGCAGAGGTGGTGGGCAGGCTAACACCGGGGAGCTGTTTTTT. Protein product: CASRGGGQANTGELFF.

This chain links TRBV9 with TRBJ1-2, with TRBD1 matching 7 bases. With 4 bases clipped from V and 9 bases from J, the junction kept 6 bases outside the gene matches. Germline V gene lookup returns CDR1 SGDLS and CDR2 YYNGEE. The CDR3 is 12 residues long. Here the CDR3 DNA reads TGTGCCAGCAGCCTCCGACAGGGAAGCTACACCTTC. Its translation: CASSLRQGSYTF.

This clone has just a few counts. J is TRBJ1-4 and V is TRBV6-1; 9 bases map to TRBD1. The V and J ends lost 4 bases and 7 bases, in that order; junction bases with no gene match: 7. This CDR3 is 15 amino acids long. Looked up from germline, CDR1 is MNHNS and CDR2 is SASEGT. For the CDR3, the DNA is TGTGCCAGCAGTGGGGGACAGGGTGTAACTGAAAAACTGTTTTTT. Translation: CASSGGQGVTEKLFF.

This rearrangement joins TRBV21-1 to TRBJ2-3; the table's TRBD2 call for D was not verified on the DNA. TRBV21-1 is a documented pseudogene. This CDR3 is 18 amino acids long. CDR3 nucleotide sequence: TGTGCCAGCAATCCAAGGGCAACTAGCGGGGGGGCCAGGGATACGCAGTATTTT. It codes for CASNPRATSGGARDTQYF.

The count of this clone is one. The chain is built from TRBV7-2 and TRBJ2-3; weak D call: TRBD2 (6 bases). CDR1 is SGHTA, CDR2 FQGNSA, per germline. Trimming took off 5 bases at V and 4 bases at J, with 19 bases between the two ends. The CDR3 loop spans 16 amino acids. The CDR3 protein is CASSLSVAVFADTQYF. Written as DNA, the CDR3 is TGTGCCAGCAGCCTATCTGTAGCGGTTTTTGCAGATACGCAGTATTTT. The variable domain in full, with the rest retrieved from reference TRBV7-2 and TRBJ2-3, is GAGVSQSPSNKVTEKGKDVELRCDPISGHTALYWYRQSLGQGLEFLIYFQGNSAPDKSGLPSDRFSAERTGGSVSTLTIQRTQQEDSAVYLCASSLSVAVFADTQYFGPGTRLTVL.

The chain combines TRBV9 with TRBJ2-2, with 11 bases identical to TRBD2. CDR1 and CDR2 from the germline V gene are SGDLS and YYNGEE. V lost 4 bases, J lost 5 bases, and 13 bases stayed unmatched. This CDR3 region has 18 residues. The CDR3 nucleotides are TGTGCCAGCAGCCCAGGGTGGTTAGCGGGGGGGCGGACCGGGGAGCTGTTTTTT. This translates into CASSPGWLAGGRTGELFF.

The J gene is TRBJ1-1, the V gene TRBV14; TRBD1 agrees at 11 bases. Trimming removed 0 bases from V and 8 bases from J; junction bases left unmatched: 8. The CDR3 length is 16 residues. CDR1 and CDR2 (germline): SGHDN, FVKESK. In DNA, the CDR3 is TGTGCCAGCAGCCAAGACCGGACAGGGGGCTTCGAGGAAGCTTTCTTT. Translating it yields CASSQDRTGGFEEAFF.